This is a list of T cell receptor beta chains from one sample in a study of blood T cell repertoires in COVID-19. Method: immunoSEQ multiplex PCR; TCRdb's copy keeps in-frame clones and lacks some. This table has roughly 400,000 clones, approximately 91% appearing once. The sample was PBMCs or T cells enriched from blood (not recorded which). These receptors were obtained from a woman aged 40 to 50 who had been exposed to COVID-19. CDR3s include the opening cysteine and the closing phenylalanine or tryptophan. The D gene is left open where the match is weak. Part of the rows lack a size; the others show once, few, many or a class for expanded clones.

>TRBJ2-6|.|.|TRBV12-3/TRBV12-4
TGTGCCAGCCACCGGTACGGGGCCAACGTCCTGACTTTC
CASHRYGANVLTF
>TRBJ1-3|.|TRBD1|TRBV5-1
TGCGCCAGCAGCTCAGGGGGTTACTCTGGAAACACCATATATTTT
CASSSGGYSGNTIYF
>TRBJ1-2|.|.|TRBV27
TGTGCCAGCAGTTCCCAGGGTCTCCGGTCCAACTATGGCTACACCTTC
CASSSQGLRSNYGYTF
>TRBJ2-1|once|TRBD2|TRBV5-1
TGCGCCAGCAGCTACCGGACTAGCGGGAGGATGAATGAGCAGTTCTTC
CASSYRTSGRMNEQFF
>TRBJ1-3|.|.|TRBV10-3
TGTGCCATCAGTGGCAGGGCAGGAAACACCATATATTTT
CAISGRAGNTIYF
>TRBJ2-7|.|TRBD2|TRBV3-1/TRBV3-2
TGTGCCAGCAGCCAACCCGGGTCCACTAGCGCTTTATTCGAGCAGTACTTC
CASSQPGSTSALFEQYF
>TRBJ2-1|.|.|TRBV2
TGTGCCACCTCCAGGGGCTGGCACAATGAGCAGTTCTTC
CATSRGWHNEQFF
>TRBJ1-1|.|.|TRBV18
TGTGCCAGCTCCCCATCTTACCGGGAGAACACTGAAGCTTTCTTT
CASSPSYRENTEAFF
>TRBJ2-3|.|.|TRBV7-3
TGTGCCAGCAGCTTAAGTAACTCAGATACGCAGTATTTT
CASSLSNSDTQYF
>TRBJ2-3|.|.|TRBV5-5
TGTGCCAGCAGCTTGACGGGAACATCTAGCACAGATACGCAGTATTTT
CASSLTGTSSTDTQYF
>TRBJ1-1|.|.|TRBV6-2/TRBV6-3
TGTGCCAGCAGTTACGGCAGGGAAGATGTTGAAGCTTTCTTT
CASSYGREDVEAFF
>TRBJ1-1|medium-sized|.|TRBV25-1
TGTGCCACTAAAGCACTGACTGAAGCTTTCTTT
CATKALTEAFF
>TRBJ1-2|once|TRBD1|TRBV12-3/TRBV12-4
TGTGCCAGCAGTCCAGGACAGGGCAGTGGCTACACCTTC
CASSPGQGSGYTF
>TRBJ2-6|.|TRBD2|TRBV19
TGTGCCAGTATCTCCCGGGAGGACTCCAACGTCCTGACTTTC
CASISREDSNVLTF
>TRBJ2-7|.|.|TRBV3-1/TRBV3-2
TGTGCCAGCAGCCAAGACGTCGGGGGCTACGAGCAGTACTTC
CASSQDVGGYEQYF
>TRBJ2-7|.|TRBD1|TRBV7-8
TGTGCCAGCAGCTCGGGACAGTTTGTGTACGAGCAGTACTTC
CASSSGQFVYEQYF
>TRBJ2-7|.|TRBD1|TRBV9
TGTGCCAGCAGCCCCCTTCACAGGGGCGGGGAGCAGTACTTC
CASSPLHRGGEQYF
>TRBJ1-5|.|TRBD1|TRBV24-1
TGTGCCACCAGTGATTTTAGGTGGCAGTGGACAGGGGTCGACGGTAGCAATCAGCCCCAGCATTTT
CATSDFRWQWTGVDGSNQPQHF
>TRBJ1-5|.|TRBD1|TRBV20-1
TGCAGTGCTAGTAGAGGACAGGGTGTCCTTTTT
CSASRGQGVLF
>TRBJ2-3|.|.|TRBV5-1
TGCGCCAGCAGCCCGGCTCGGGATTCGGGGACAGATACGCAGTATTTT
CASSPARDSGTDTQYF
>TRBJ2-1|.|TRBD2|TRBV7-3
TGTGCCAGCAGCTTTGGTAGCGGGGGCAATGAGCAGTTCTTC
CASSFGSGGNEQFF
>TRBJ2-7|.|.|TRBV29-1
TGCAGCGTTGTCGTCTCCGCCTACGAGCAGTACTTC
CSVVVSAYEQYF
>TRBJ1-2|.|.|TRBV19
TGTGCCAGTAAGGTAGAGGCGCTTACTAACTATGGCTACACCTTC
CASKVEALTNYGYTF
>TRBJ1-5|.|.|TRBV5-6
TGTGCCAGCAGCTCCCATACGGGGGAACCCCAGCATTTT
CASSSHTGEPQHF
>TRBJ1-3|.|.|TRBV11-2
TGTGCCAGCAGCCGTGAGGTCGTCGGAAACACCATATATTTT
CASSREVVGNTIYF
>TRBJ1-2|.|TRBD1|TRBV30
TGTGCCTGGAGTACAGGGGTCGGAGGCTACACCTTC
CAWSTGVGGYTF
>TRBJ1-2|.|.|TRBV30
TGTGCCTGGAAGGCTTTAATCGTTGGGGGCCCGGGCGGCTACACCTTC
CAWKALIVGGPGGYTF
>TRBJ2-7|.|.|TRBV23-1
TGCGCCAGCAGTCACCCAGGAGGGGCCCCTTCCTACGAGCAGTACTTC
CASSHPGGAPSYEQYF
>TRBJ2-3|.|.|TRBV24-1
TGTGCCACCAGTCCCCTCCGCAGGGATAAGGCAGATACGCAGTATTTT
CATSPLRRDKADTQYF
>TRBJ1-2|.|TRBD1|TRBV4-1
TGCGCCAGCAGCCCGATACGGGACAGTTATGGCTACACCTTC
CASSPIRDSYGYTF
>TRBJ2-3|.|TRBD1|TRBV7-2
TGTGCCAGTACCGGACAGGCGGTAGATACGCAGTATTTT
CASTGQAVDTQYF
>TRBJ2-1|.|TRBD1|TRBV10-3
TGTGCCATCAGTGAGTGGGGACAGAACAATGAGCAGTTCTTC
CAISEWGQNNEQFF
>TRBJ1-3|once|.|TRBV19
TGTGCCAGTAGTCCACCCCCCAGGGTCCCTGGAAACACCATATATTTT
CASSPPPRVPGNTIYF
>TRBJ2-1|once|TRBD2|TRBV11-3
TGTGCCAGCAGCTCCCGAATAGGCGGGACTAGCGGGAGGTCCAATGAGCAGTTCTTC
CASSSRIGGTSGRSNEQFF
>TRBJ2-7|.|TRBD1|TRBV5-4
TGTGCCAGCAGCCTCCGGGACAGGGCCTCCTACGAGCAGTACTTC
CASSLRDRASYEQYF
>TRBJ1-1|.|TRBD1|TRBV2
TGTGCCAGCAGCCGACAGGGATACACTGAAGCTTTCTTT
CASSRQGYTEAFF
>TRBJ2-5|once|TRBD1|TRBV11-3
TGTGCCAGCAGCGCATACCGGGACAGGGGACAGACCCAGTACTTC
CASSAYRDRGQTQYF
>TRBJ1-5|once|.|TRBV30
TGTGCCTGGAGTGTGAAGAAGGGGTCGGCTGGTAGTAATCAGCCCCAGCATTTT
CAWSVKKGSAGSNQPQHF
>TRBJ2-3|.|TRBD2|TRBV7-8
TGTGCCAGCAGCCCGAAGCTAGCGGATAATCCTTTTAGCACAGATACGCAGTATTTT
CASSPKLADNPFSTDTQYF
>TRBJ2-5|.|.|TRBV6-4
TGTGCCAGCAAAATGGTCGAGCGCCTACCCCAAGAGACCCAGTACTTC
CASKMVERLPQETQYF
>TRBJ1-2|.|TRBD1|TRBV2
TGTGCCAGCCGTACAGGGGGCGGAGGCTACACCTTC
CASRTGGGGYTF
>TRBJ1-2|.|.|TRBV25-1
TGTGCCAGCAGTTTGGGAACGAGGGCTGGCTACACCTTC
CASSLGTRAGYTF
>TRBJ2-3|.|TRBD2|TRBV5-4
TGTGCCAGCACTTGGCGGGGGACAGATACGCAGTATTTT
CASTWRGTDTQYF
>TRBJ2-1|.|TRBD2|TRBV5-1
TGCGCCAGCACCTTACCGGGACTAGCGATTAGTGAGCAGTTCTTC
CASTLPGLAISEQFF
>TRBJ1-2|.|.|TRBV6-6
TGTGCCAGCAGATCAGGGTCCAACTATGGCTACACCTTC
CASRSGSNYGYTF
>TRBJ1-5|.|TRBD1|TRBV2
TGTGCCAGCAGCCTGGGACAGGGAAATCAGCCCCAGCATTTT
CASSLGQGNQPQHF
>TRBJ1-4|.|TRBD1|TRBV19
TGTGCCATCTCCGGGACAGTGAATGAAAAACTGTTTTTT
CAISGTVNEKLFF
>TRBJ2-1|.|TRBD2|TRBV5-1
TGCGCCAGCACCCACAGCGGGGGGTCCTACAATGAGCAGTTCTTC
CASTHSGGSYNEQFF
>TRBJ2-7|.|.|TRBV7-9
TGTGCCAGCAGCTTAGTCGCCAGTCCCTACGAGCAGTACTTC
CASSLVASPYEQYF
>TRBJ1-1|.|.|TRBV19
TGTGCCAGTAGAATGGGTCGTCAACGGGGGGGAGACACTGAAGCTTTCTTT
CASRMGRQRGGDTEAFF
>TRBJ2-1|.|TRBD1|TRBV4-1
TGCGCCAGCAGCCTTTCGGGACAGGGAAATGAGCAGTTCTTC
CASSLSGQGNEQFF
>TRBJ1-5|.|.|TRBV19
TGTGCCAGTAGTAGAACTTATAGCAATCAGCCCCAGCATTTT
CASSRTYSNQPQHF
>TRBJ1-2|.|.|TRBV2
TGTGCCAGCGGAGTCATTAACTATGGCTACACCTTC
CASGVINYGYTF
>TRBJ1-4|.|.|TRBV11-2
TGTGCCAGCAGCTTAGAACGGGCAGGGCACGAAAAACTGTTTTTT
CASSLERAGHEKLFF
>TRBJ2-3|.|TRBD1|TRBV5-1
TGCGCCAGCACCCGGGACAGGGGAACAGATACGCAGTATTTT
CASTRDRGTDTQYF
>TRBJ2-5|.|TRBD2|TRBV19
TGTGCCAGTAGTTTCGGACTAGCGGATCAAGAGACCCAGTACTTC
CASSFGLADQETQYF